The following is a T cell receptor (beta chain) sequence with its context. No antigen is known for it. Sequencing was at deep level. This table comes from immunoSEQ multiplex PCR, and its TCRdb copy is limited to in-frame clones, with some not included. Among about 2.1 million clones, about 93% were seen once, and the ten largest hold more than 1.5%. This sample stems from a study of shared clonotypes between healthy human individuals. Study overall: Per-donor plates numbered three CD4 naive, three CD4 memory, two CD8 naive and one CD8 memory.

CD45RO-negative cells were positively selected for CCR7, leaving out terminally differentiated effector memory CD45RA+ cells. General study points: Represented genetic and exposure-history diversity was restricted by having few donors. Estimated richness values were generally larger in naive subsets than in memory subsets.

Trimming took 4 bases from V and 2 from J, leaving 15 bases between them. This CDR3 spans 15 amino acids. The germline V gene has CDR1 SGDLS and CDR2 YYNGEE. V usage is TRBV9 and J usage is TRBJ2-5, with D unclear. Material: naive CD8+ T cells from PBMCs. This clonotype originated in a man in his late teens or twenties in good health. Some clones in this sample may be carry-over from other donors' samples. As DNA, the CDR3 is TGTGCCAGCAGCTACACGATGAGACCTCAAGAGACCCAGTACTTC. The encoded protein is CASSYTMRPQETQYF.